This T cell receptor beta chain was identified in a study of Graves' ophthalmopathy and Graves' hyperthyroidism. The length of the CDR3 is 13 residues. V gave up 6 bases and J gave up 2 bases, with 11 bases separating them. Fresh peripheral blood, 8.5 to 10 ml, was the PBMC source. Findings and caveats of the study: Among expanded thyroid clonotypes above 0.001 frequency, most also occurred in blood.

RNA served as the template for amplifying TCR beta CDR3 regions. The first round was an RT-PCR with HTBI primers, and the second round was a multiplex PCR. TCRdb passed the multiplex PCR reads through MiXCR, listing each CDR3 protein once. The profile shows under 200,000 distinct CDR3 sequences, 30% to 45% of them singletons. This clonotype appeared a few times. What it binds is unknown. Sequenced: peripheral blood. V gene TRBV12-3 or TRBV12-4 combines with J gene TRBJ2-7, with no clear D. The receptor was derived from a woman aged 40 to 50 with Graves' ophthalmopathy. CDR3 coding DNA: TGTGCCAGCAGCTTCGCGGCGGCCTACGAGCAGTACTTC. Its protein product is CASSFAAAYEQYF.